The 23 T cell receptor beta chains given below trace back to one sample, sequenced in a study of CD8+ T cells in alopecia areata. The sample's treatment: oral pan-JAK inhibitor, 5-10 mg twice daily. As the sequencing template, cDNA was produced by extracting RNA and reverse transcribing it. Data came from immunoSEQ multiplex PCR; TCRdb stores just in-frame clones and leaves some out. The repertoire holds about 180,000 clones, with about 53% as singletons. The material was CD8+ T cells sorted from blood, obtained at week 24, from a patient treated with tofacitinib. The source of these receptors is a human donor with alopecia areata.

The V call is TRBV27, the J call TRBJ1-5, with a tentative D call TRBD1 (5 bases). The V gene's germline CDR1 is MNHEY and CDR2 SMNVEV (reference sequence). The length of the CDR3 is 12 residues. The V gene lost 5 bases and the J gene lost 8 bases, with 10 bases spanning the gap. The CDR3 DNA reads TGTGCCAGCAGTCCTCTGGGGGAGCCCCAGCATTTT. It translates to CASSPLGEPQHF.

Points on this clone: Compared with germline, one end of the junction differs, possibly owing to a read error. The rearrangement uses TRBV7-2 and TRBJ1-1; no reliable D call. The CDR3 spans 14 residues. Germline loops: CDR1 SGHTA, CDR2 FQGNSA. DNA of the CDR3: TGTGCCAGCAGTTTAGGGCTCCTGAACACTGAAGCTTTCTTT. It translates to CASSLGLLNTEAFF. Full variable domain (outside the CDR3, taken from reference TRBV7-2 and TRBJ1-1): GAGVSQSPSNKVTEKGKDVELRCDPISGHTALYWYRQSLGQGLEFLIYFQGNSAPDKSGLPSDRFSAERTGGSVSTLTIQRTQQEDSAVYLCASSLGLLNTEAFFGQGTRLTVV.

The chain combines TRBV5-6 with TRBJ2-7, with D hard to call. Germline V CDR1 and CDR2: SGHDT, YYEEEE. This CDR3 spans 16 amino acids. The germline V and J ends were trimmed by 1 base and 1 base, with 15 bases remaining between them. CDR3 nucleotides: TGTGCCAGCAGCTTGTATCAGGCACCTACATCCTACGAGCAGTACTTC. The encoded protein is CASSLYQAPTSYEQYF.

This chain uses TRBV7-2 with TRBJ1-2; D ambiguous. The CDR3 has 14 amino acids. Germline V gene data show CDR1 as SGHTA and CDR2 as FQGNSA. V lost 3 bases and J lost 4, with 12 bases in between. CDR3 protein: CASSLEAIVYGYTF. CDR3 DNA: TGTGCCAGCAGCTTGGAGGCCATCGTCTATGGCTACACCTTC.

V usage is TRBV7-8 and J usage is TRBJ2-5; D unclear. The CDR3 covers 15 residues. The germline V gene encodes CDR1 SGHVS and CDR2 FQNEAQ. Trimming took off 7 bases at V and 5 bases at J, with 20 bases between the two ends. The CDR3 sequence is CASNQYPRPQETQYF. DNA for the CDR3: TGTGCCAGCAACCAATACCCCAGGCCCCAGGAGACCCAGTACTTC.

This rearrangement joins TRBV5-1 to TRBJ2-7; D call uncertain. The CDR3 sequence is 15 residues long. Trimming removed 0 bases from V and 0 bases from J, with 10 bases in between. Germline CDR1 reads SGHRS; CDR2 reads YFSETQ. CDR3 sequence: CASSLAAASSYEQYF. The CDR3 bases are TGCGCCAGCAGCTTGGCGGCGGCGAGCTCCTACGAGCAGTACTTC.

This clone was found a few times. The rearrangement joins TRBV19 to TRBJ2-1; 9 bases match TRBD1. CDR3 length: 13 amino acids. The J segment lost 3 bases and the V segment lost 9 bases, leaving 3 bases of the junction unmatched. The germline V gene encodes CDR1 LNHDA and CDR2 SQIVND (reference sequence). CDR3 sequence reads: CASGTGNYNEQFF. Here the CDR3 DNA reads TGTGCCAGCGGGACAGGGAACTACAATGAGCAGTTCTTC.

The chain recombines TRBV4-3 with TRBJ2-7, with D perhaps matching TRBD2 (7 bases). Trimming removed 1 base at V and 4 bases at J, with 14 bases between. This CDR3 has 15 residues. Germline values: CDR1 LGHNA, CDR2 YSLEER. The CDR3 spells CASSQGSGGPYEQYF. The CDR3 DNA follows: TGCGCCAGCAGCCAAGGGTCGGGGGGCCCTTACGAGCAGTACTTC.

The chain joins TRBV29-1 to TRBJ1-2; D not certain. V shed 4 bases and J shed 0 bases, with 9 bases lying between them. The CDR3 runs to 13 residues. Germline CDR1 and CDR2: SQVTM and ANQGSEA. The CDR3 region has the DNA TGCAGCGTTGTACGGGAAGCTAACTATGGCTACACCTTC. Translated, it gives CSVVREANYGYTF.

The rearrangement links TRBV9 to TRBJ1-1; tentative D call: TRBD1 (5 bases). Per the germline V gene, CDR1 is SGDLS and CDR2 is YYNGEE. The CDR3 length is 15 residues. V lost 2 bases and J lost 4, with 15 bases in between. The CDR3 here is CASSVYEAGGTEAFF. CDR3 nucleotides: TGTGCCAGCAGCGTTTATGAGGCGGGGGGCACTGAAGCTTTCTTT.

The V gene is TRBV19, the J gene TRBJ2-6; the match to TRBD1 covers 9 bases. V lost 4 bases, J lost 0 bases, and 4 bases stayed unmatched. In germline, CDR1 is LNHDA, CDR2 SQIVND (reference sequence). This CDR3 region has 17 residues. The CDR3 nucleotides are TGTGCCAGTAGTAGGGACAGGGCCTCCTCTGGGGCCAACGTCCTGACTTTC. This translates into CASSRDRASSGANVLTF.

A few counts support this clone. The chain uses TRBV27 and TRBJ1-5; TRBD1 agrees at 8 bases. The germline V gene encodes CDR1 MNHEY and CDR2 SMNVEV (reference sequence). CDR3 size: 15 residues. The V segment lost 5 bases and the J segment 5 bases; nucleotides outside the gene matches: 8. The CDR3 DNA reads as TGTGCCAGCAGTAAGGGCAGGGGGCACGATCAGCCCCAGCATTTT. Translated, it gives CASSKGRGHDQPQHF.

The chain couples TRBV27 to TRBJ2-6, with 8 bases aligning to TRBD1. The CDR3 runs 13 residues. With 10 bases clipped from V and 3 bases from J, the junction kept 2 bases outside the gene matches. Germline V lookup: CDR1 MNHEY, CDR2 SMNVEV (reference sequence). Here the CDR3 DNA reads TGTGCCACCAGGGGGCTTGGGGCCAACGTCCTGACTTTC. Its protein is CATRGLGANVLTF.

The V and J genes are TRBV11-2 and TRBJ2-3; no clear D gene. CDR3 length: 15 residues. V lost 3 bases and J lost 0, with 10 bases in between. The germline gives CDR1 SGHAT, CDR2 FQNNGV. CDR3 coding DNA: TGTGCCAGCAGCTTGGCACCCTATAGCACAGATACGCAGTATTTT. Protein sequence: CASSLAPYSTDTQYF.

This chain links TRBV6-1 with TRBJ2-3; 8 bases agree with TRBD2. The CDR3 has 15 residues. The germline V gene has CDR1 MNHNS and CDR2 SASEGT. Losses at the gene ends were 4 bases for V and 5 bases for J; bases not matched to a gene: 8. The CDR3 DNA reads TGTGCCAGCAGTGCCCCGGGACTAGGTGGAGATACGCAGTATTTT. This codes for CASSAPGLGGDTQYF.

The chain employs TRBV7-2 and TRBJ1-6; D is unclear. The CDR3 covers 17 residues. Per germline, CDR1 SGHTA and CDR2 FQGNSA. Between the trimmed V and J ends, which lost 2 bases and 8 bases, there was a span of 19 bases. Written as DNA, the CDR3 is TGTGCCAGCAGCTTACACTCCCGGGCCCGAGTAGATTCACCCCTCCACTTT. Translated, it gives CASSLHSRARVDSPLHF.

This clone was seen a handful of times. CDR3 coding DNA: TGTGCCATCAGTGAGTCGGGACACTATAATTCACCCCTCCACTTT. This gives the protein CAISESGHYNSPLHF. This rearrangement joins TRBV10-3 to TRBJ1-6, with a tentative D call TRBD1 (6 bases). With 0 bases removed from V and 3 bases from J, the gap between germline ends came to 6 bases. Looked up from germline, CDR1 is ENHRY and CDR2 is SYGVKD. The CDR3 length is 15 residues.

The rearrangement links TRBV6-1 to TRBJ1-6, with a possible D match to TRBD1 (5 bases). This CDR3 has 16 amino acids. In germline, CDR1 is MNHNS, CDR2 SASEGT. Trimming removed 1 base from V and 5 bases from J, with 12 bases in between. The CDR3 loop is CASSEGVGGDNSPLHF. CDR3 in DNA: TGTGCCAGCAGTGAAGGGGTAGGAGGGGATAATTCACCCCTCCACTTT.

This sequence joins TRBV4-3 and TRBJ1-1, with D unresolved. This CDR3 region has 15 residues. The germline CDR1 and CDR2 sequences are LGHNA and YSLEER. Trimming removed 0 bases at V and 1 base at J, with 9 bases between. The CDR3 region is CASSQDRAANTEAFF. CDR3 coding DNA: TGCGCCAGCAGCCAAGATAGGGCAGCGAACACTGAAGCTTTCTTT.

The V call is TRBV29-1, the J call TRBJ2-3; the match to TRBD1 covers 8 bases. CDR1 and CDR2 from the germline V gene are SQVTM and ANQGSEA. The V segment lost 0 bases and the J segment 4 bases; nucleotides outside the gene matches: 15. This CDR3 has 18 residues. CDR3 region: CSVEEGQGALGFADTQYF. The DNA for the CDR3 is TGCAGCGTTGAAGAGGGGCAGGGGGCGCTAGGATTCGCAGATACGCAGTATTTT.

This clone appeared a single time. J is TRBJ2-1 and V is TRBV29-1; D is unresolved. V was clipped by 4 bases and J by 5 bases, with 6 bases between them. CDR1 SQVTM and CDR2 ANQGSEA come from the germline V gene. The CDR3 extends over 11 amino acids. The CDR3 DNA is TGCAGCGTTGTCCCGGACAATGAGCAGTTCTTC. Translating gives CSVVPDNEQFF.

The V call is TRBV29-1, the J call TRBJ1-2; tentative D call: TRBD1 (6 bases). The CDR3 extends over 12 amino acids. Per germline, CDR1 SQVTM and CDR2 ANQGSEA. Trimming cost V 8 bases and J 3 bases, with 13 bases left between them. The CDR3 reads CSFRTVDYGYTF. The CDR3 region has the DNA TGCAGCTTCCGGACAGTGGACTATGGCTACACCTTC. The entire variable domain, with the rest obtained from reference TRBV29-1 and TRBJ1-2, is as follows: SAVISQKPSRDICQRGTSLTIQCQVDSQVTMMFWYRQQPGQSLTLIATANQGSEATYESGFVIDKFPISRPNLTFSTLTVSNMSPEDSSIYLCSFRTVDYGYTFGSGTRLTVV.

The rearrangement joins TRBV18 to TRBJ1-1; the D gene is possibly TRBD1 (5 bases). Germline V gene lookup returns CDR1 KGHSH and CDR2 LQKENI. This CDR3 has 13 residues. V was cut by 4 bases and J by 2 bases, with 8 bases left in between. The CDR3 is CASSRQKNTEAFF. CDR3 DNA: TGTGCCAGCTCACGACAGAAAAACACTGAAGCTTTCTTT.